This TCR beta chain was captured by sequencing in a study of T-cell reconstitution after alpha-beta-depleted transplantation in children. The study, taken as a whole, reports: For some patients, TCRbeta diversity was high at day 60 because of recipient T cells and thymic progenitors that survived.

This CDR3 is built from 13 residues. The germline V gene encodes CDR1 KGHSH and CDR2 LQKENI. Trimming stripped 0 bases from V and 0 bases from J, with 2 bases between. This clonotype has more than one count but fewer than ten. Its target is not known. During its preparation, the TCRbeta library received unique molecular identifiers. TCRdb itself ran the PCR reads through MiXCR, one entry per CDR3 protein. The sample holds about 120,000 distinct CDR3 sequences; around 23% are singletons and the top ten take approximately 10%. This TCR came from a male patient between 2 and 10 years old who had a stem cell transplant for chronic granulomatous disease, so the T cells may come from the graft donor. V usage is TRBV18 and J usage is TRBJ1-1, with D unresolved. Sequences were derived from PBMCs, mostly from graft donor cells, sampled 180 days after TCRalphabeta/CD19-depleted stem cell transplant. This chain's CDR3 is CASSPPMNTEAFF. CDR3 nucleotides: TGTGCCAGCTCACCACCGATGAACACTGAAGCTTTCTTT. Full variable domain (missing parts from reference TRBV18 and TRBJ1-1): NAGVMQNPRHLVRRRGQEARLRCSPMKGHSHVYWYRQLPEEGLKFMVYLQKENIIDESGMPKERFSAEFPKEGPSILRIQQVVRGDSAAYFCASSPPMNTEAFFGQGTRLTVV.